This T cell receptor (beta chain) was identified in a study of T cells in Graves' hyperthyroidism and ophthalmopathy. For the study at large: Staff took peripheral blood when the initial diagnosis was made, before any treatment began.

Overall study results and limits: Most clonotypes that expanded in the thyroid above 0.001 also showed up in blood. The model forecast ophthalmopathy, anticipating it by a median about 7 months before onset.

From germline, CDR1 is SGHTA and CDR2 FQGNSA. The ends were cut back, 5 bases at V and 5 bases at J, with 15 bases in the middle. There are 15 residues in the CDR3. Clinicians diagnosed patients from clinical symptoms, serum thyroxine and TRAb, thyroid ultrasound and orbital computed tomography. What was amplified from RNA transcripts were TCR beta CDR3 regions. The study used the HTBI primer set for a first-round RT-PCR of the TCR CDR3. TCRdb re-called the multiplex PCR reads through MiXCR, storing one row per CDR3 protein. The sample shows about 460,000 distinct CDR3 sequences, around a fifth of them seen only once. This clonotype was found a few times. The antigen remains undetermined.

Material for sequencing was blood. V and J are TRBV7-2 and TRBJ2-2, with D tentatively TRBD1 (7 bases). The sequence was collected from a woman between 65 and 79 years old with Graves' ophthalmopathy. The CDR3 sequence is CASSTPQGGTGELFF. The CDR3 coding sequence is TGTGCCAGCAGCACACCTCAGGGGGGTACCGGGGAGCTGTTTTTT.